The 5 T cell receptor beta chains below were found in one sample sequenced in a study of T-cell reconstitution after alpha-beta-depleted transplantation in children. Molecular barcoding with unique molecular identifiers was used for the TCRbeta library. TCRdb itself ran the PCR reads through MiXCR, one entry per CDR3 protein. Of about 980,000 distinct CDR3 sequences listed, about 29% are singletons. The sequences come from PBMCs, mostly from graft donor cells, collected 360 days after TCRalphabeta/CD19-depleted stem cell transplant. All receptors derive from a boy less than two years old who had a stem cell transplant for SCID, so the T cells may come from the graft donor.

The chain combines TRBV5-1 with TRBJ2-7, with D tentatively TRBD1 (5 bases). This CDR3 contains 14 residues. Trimming stripped 2 bases from V and 5 bases from J, with 14 bases between. Per the germline V gene, CDR1 is SGHRS and CDR2 is YFSETQ. CDR3 protein: CASSFTSQGHEQYF. DNA for the CDR3: TGCGCCAGCAGCTTCACGTCCCAGGGCCACGAGCAGTACTTC.

This rearrangement joins TRBV12-3 or TRBV12-4 to TRBJ2-1, with 9 bases that match TRBD2. The CDR3 has 16 amino acids. The V segment lost 5 bases and the J segment 5 bases; nucleotides outside the gene matches: 10. The CDR3 reads CASSTLAGARNNEQFF. Here the CDR3 DNA reads TGTGCCAGCAGTACGTTAGCGGGGGCCCGAAACAATGAGCAGTTCTTC.

The chain has TRBV5-1 and TRBJ2-1, with 9 positions matching TRBD1. The J segment lost 9 bases and the V segment lost 4 bases, leaving 17 bases of the junction unmatched. Germline lookup yields CDR1 SGHRS and CDR2 YFSETQ. The CDR3 is made up of 17 amino acids. The CDR3 DNA follows: TGCGCCAGCAGCCTCCTCCCCTTTGGACAGGGGACGGTTGAGCAGTTCTTC. Its protein is CASSLLPFGQGTVEQFF.

There are a few counts of this clonotype. The V and J genes are TRBV11-2 and TRBJ2-2; 7 bases line up with TRBD2. The length of the CDR3 is 18 residues. With 5 bases clipped from V and 5 bases from J, the junction kept 17 bases outside the gene matches. Germline assignment: CDR1 SGHAT and CDR2 FQNNGV. This CDR3 reads CASSHVSRGFLRTGELFF. In DNA form, the CDR3 reads TGTGCCAGCAGCCATGTCTCGCGGGGGTTTTTAAGGACCGGGGAGCTGTTTTTT.

Only a few counts were recorded for this clonotype. The chain links TRBV5-1 to TRBJ2-3, with D unresolved. CDR1 SGHRS and CDR2 YFSETQ come from the germline V gene. The CDR3 contains 18 residues. V was cut by 5 bases and J by 2 bases, with 24 bases left in between. CDR3 DNA sequence: TGCGCCAGCAGGCGCGCCGGCCTATTCCGGACCAACACAGATACGCAGTATTTT. As protein: CASRRAGLFRTNTDTQYF.